This passage covers 5 T cell receptor beta chains from one sample sequenced in a study of cytomegalovirus exposure and HLA in healthy donors. The primer mix had 60 Vbeta and 13 Jbeta primers. Only in-frame clones appear in the TCRdb table, and some are missing; sequencing was by immunoSEQ multiplex PCR. This table holds around 38,000 clones, 66% found once. The sample comprised PBMCs. All receptors come from a man aged 45-65 years in good health and CMV-seropositive.

V usage is TRBV30 and J usage is TRBJ1-2; D is unclear. The germline V and J ends were trimmed by 1 base and 4 bases, with 7 bases remaining between them. Germline CDR1 is GTSNPN and CDR2 is SVGIG (reference sequence). CDR3 length: 12 residues. In DNA, the CDR3 is TGTGCCTGGAGTGAACTCGCCTATGGCTACACCTTC. Translating gives CAWSELAYGYTF.

The sample holds a few counts of this clone. J is TRBJ1-1 and V is TRBV5-4; 11 nucleotides line up with TRBD1. Per germline, CDR1 SGHNT and CDR2 YYREEE (reference sequence). The CDR3 spans 15 residues. V dropped 7 bases and J dropped 1; count of bases not matched to a gene: 6. Written as DNA, the CDR3 is TGTGCCAGCTGGGACAGGGGGTCAGGGAACACTGAAGCTTTCTTT. Encoded protein: CASWDRGSGNTEAFF.

This chain links TRBV11-2 with TRBJ1-4, with 7 nucleotides matching TRBD1. The CDR3 has 14 amino acids. Germline V gives CDR1 SGHAT, CDR2 FQNNGV. V dropped 5 bases and J dropped 4; count of bases not matched to a gene: 4. This CDR3 reads CASSEGQFNEKLFF. The CDR3 nucleotides are TGTGCCAGCAGCGAGGGACAGTTTAATGAAAAACTGTTTTTT.

This clone appeared a few times. This rearrangement joins TRBV9 to TRBJ1-6; 9 bases match TRBD1. The V and J ends lost 5 bases and 5 bases, in that order; junction bases with no gene match: 2. The germline V gene encodes CDR1 SGDLS and CDR2 YYNGEE. The CDR3 sequence is 14 residues long. For the CDR3, the DNA is TGTGCCAGCAGGGGACAGGGCAATAATTCACCCCTCCACTTT. Protein: CASRGQGNNSPLHF.

This clone turned up a few times. The rearrangement uses TRBV10-3 and TRBJ1-3; D might be TRBD1 (6 bases). V shed 11 bases and J shed 0 bases, with 14 bases lying between them. This CDR3 region has 14 residues. Germline V gene data show CDR1 as ENHRY and CDR2 as SYGVKD. CDR3 nucleotides: TGTGCCGTTAAAGGACAGCTCTCTGGAAACACCATATATTTT. It yields the protein CAVKGQLSGNTIYF.